This TCR beta chain is drawn from a study of blood T cells in healthy people across ages. Study-wide points: Among T cells, TCR beta diversity per million cells dropped roughly linearly as age rose. The percentage of naive T cells correlated strongly with TCR beta diversity.

For the second PCR, which ran for about 6 to 11 cycles, a sample-barcoded 5' primer and a J-beta primer mix were used. TCRdb passed the 5' RACE reads through MiXCR, listing each CDR3 protein once. The repertoire holds approximately 900,000 distinct CDR3 sequences, with about 28% as singletons. The CDR3 totals 15 residues. CDR1 SGHTA and CDR2 FQGNSA come from the germline V gene. V lost 6 bases and J lost 6; bases outside the gene matches: 8. Turning to this clonotype: Its antigen is not identified.

The same sample was also used in a study of T cells of mothers and their children. From that second work: Versus unrelated pairs, overlap was slightly higher in related mother-child pairs, without reaching significance.

The sequenced sample was blood. The genes are TRBV7-2 and TRBJ2-1; 10 bases fit TRBD1. The TCR sequence derives from a woman in her 40s in good health. In DNA, the CDR3 is TGTGCCAGCAGGGTCGACAGGGGGCTTTGCAATGAGCAGTTCTTC. Its protein is CASRVDRGLCNEQFF.